The sequence of this T cell receptor beta chain was determined in a study of cytomegalovirus exposure and HLA in healthy donors. Germline loops: CDR1 SGDLS, CDR2 YYNGEE. The trim removed 4 bases at V and 2 bases at J, leaving 11 bases unmatched. CDR3 length: 16 amino acids. At the time of sampling, donors were nominally healthy, though unrecorded immune exposures were likely. As regards this clone: What it binds is unknown.

Researchers ran the PCR with 60 Vbeta and 13 Jbeta primers. Authors' methods: Around 11 million shared chains were among approximately 87 million unique TCR beta chains counted in a later analysis. Only in-frame clones appear in the TCRdb table, and some are missing; sequencing was by immunoSEQ multiplex PCR. Clone size and the V and J calls come from that table; the DNA yielded D and trimming. The table has 200,000 to 250,000 clones, roughly 90% seen once; the top ten hold 0.95% to 1.1%. Study-wide findings and caveats: The authors later found most CMV-associated TCR beta chains appeared HLA-restricted. TRBV6-2, TRBV6-3 and some other V segments were unresolvable in 87-base-pair reads.

The TCR was taken from a woman aged 18-35 years in good health and CMV-seronegative. V gene TRBV9 combines with J gene TRBJ2-7; 8 nucleotides align to TRBD2. The sample was PBMCs. The CDR3 reads CASSPQRAGGPYEQYF. The DNA for the CDR3 is TGTGCCAGCAGCCCACAGCGCGCGGGAGGCCCCTACGAGCAGTACTTC.